These 23 T cell receptor beta chains were sequenced from one sample in a study of blood T cell repertoires in COVID-19. Data came from immunoSEQ multiplex PCR; TCRdb stores just in-frame clones and leaves some out. The repertoire holds 8,500 to 10,000 clones, with about 85% as singletons. Input material: peripheral blood. The receptors derive from a human donor in a cohort sampled during active COVID-19.

The rearrangement joins TRBV6-2 or TRBV6-3 to TRBJ1-1, with 7 bases lining up with TRBD1. V shed 2 bases, J shed 3 bases, and the junction held 9 bases outside the gene matches. The CDR3 contains 16 residues. Germline values: CDR1 MNHEY, CDR2 SVGEGT. In DNA, the CDR3 is TGTGCCAGCAGTTACCGAGAGGGCAGGGGGGACACTGAAGCTTTCTTT. It yields the protein CASSYREGRGDTEAFF.

The chain has TRBV28 and TRBJ1-5; possibly TRBD1 for D (5 bases). The CDR3 is 17 amino acids. Germline CDR1 MDHEN, CDR2 SYDVKM. V was shortened by 3 bases and J by 5 bases, with 20 bases between the two germline ends. The CDR3 region has the DNA TGTGCCAGCAGTTTCTTGATAGGGGATACTTCGTATCAGCCCCAGCATTTT. This encodes CASSFLIGDTSYQPQHF.

The chain has TRBV5-1 and TRBJ2-5; TRBD2 matches at 8 bases. Trimming at V came to 0 bases and at J to 2 bases, leaving 9 bases not matched to a gene. From germline, CDR1 is SGHRS and CDR2 YFSETQ. There are 17 residues in the CDR3. The CDR3 spells CASSLAGTSTVQETQYF. CDR3 DNA: TGCGCCAGCAGCTTGGCCGGGACTAGTACGGTTCAAGAGACCCAGTACTTC.

This clone was counted only a few times. V and J are TRBV21-1 and TRBJ2-3; the table's D gene call, TRBD1, was not cross checked with the DNA. TRBV21-1 represents a pseudogene. The CDR3 runs to 15 residues. The CDR3: CASSIGTGGPDTQYF. CDR3 DNA: TGTGCCAGCAGCATAGGGACAGGGGGGCCAGATACGCAGTATTTT.

The chain is built from TRBV7-8 and TRBJ2-2, with 10 bases that match TRBD1. In germline, CDR1 is SGHVS, CDR2 FQNEAQ. Trimming removed 6 bases from V and 5 bases from J; junction bases left unmatched: 6. This CDR3 is 15 amino acids long. Written as DNA, the CDR3 is TGTGCCAGCAGTGGACAGGGGGTTGGAACCGGGGAGCTGTTTTTT. This sequence encodes CASSGQGVGTGELFF.

The chain is built from TRBV6-5 and TRBJ2-3; TRBD2 aligns across 8 bases. Germline V gene sequence: CDR1 MNHEY, CDR2 SVGAGI. The CDR3 runs to 13 residues. The V segment lost 9 bases and the J segment 0 bases; nucleotides outside the gene matches: 2. CDR3 amino acids: CASVAGSTDTQYF. DNA of the CDR3: TGTGCCAGTGTAGCGGGGAGCACAGATACGCAGTATTTT.

The J gene is TRBJ2-1, the V gene TRBV7-2, with 8 bases aligning to TRBD1. The ends lost 6 bases at V and 4 bases at J; junction bases unmatched: 8. Germline V lookup: CDR1 SGHTA, CDR2 FQGNSA. There are 15 residues in the CDR3. The CDR3 DNA sequence: TGTGCCAGCAGACATCAGGGGGCGGGGTACAATGAGCAGTTCTTC. Its protein product is CASRHQGAGYNEQFF.

CDR3 protein: CASSPGGASTGELFF. In DNA form, the CDR3 reads TGTGCCAGCAGCCCAGGGGGCGCATCCACCGGGGAGCTGTTTTTT. The chain links TRBV7-6 to TRBJ2-2; TRBD1 matches 8 bases. V lost 5 bases to trimming and J lost 4 bases; unmatched junction nucleotides: 6. This CDR3 is built from 15 residues. Germline loops: CDR1 SGHVS, CDR2 FNYEAQ.

The chain has TRBV6-2 or TRBV6-3 and TRBJ2-7, with a possible D match to TRBD2 (5 bases). The germline V gene encodes CDR1 MNHEY and CDR2 SVGEGT. The CDR3 is made up of 13 amino acids. The V gene lost 6 bases and the J gene lost 3 bases, with 12 bases spanning the gap. CDR3 DNA: TGTGCCAGCAGCCACGGACTCCTCTACGAGCAGTACTTC. Translation: CASSHGLLYEQYF.

V is TRBV6-6 and J is TRBJ2-1; no clear D. Trimming took off 6 bases at V and 0 bases at J, with 12 bases between the two ends. Germline V lookup: CDR1 MNHNY, CDR2 SVGAGI (reference sequence). This CDR3 comprises 15 residues. Here the CDR3 reads CASSQFGSSYNEQFF. The CDR3 DNA follows: TGTGCCAGCAGCCAATTCGGGTCCTCCTACAATGAGCAGTTCTTC.

The V and J genes are TRBV5-1 and TRBJ1-2; possibly TRBD1 for D (6 bases). CDR3 length: 14 amino acids. Germline lookup yields CDR1 SGHRS and CDR2 YFSETQ. V lost 7 bases to trimming and J lost 4 bases, with 17 bases between them. CDR3 sequence reads: CASATGNQGYGYTF. The CDR3, as DNA: TGCGCCAGCGCAACAGGGAATCAGGGCTATGGCTACACCTTC. The full variable domain, with the rest looked up from reference TRBV5-1 and TRBJ1-2, is KAGVTQTPRYLIKTRGQQVTLSCSPISGHRSVSWYQQTPGQGLQFLFEYFSETQRNKGNFPGRFSGRQFSNSRSEMNVSTLELGDSALYLCASATGNQGYGYTFGSGTRLTVV.

The gene calls are TRBV10-3 and TRBJ1-5, with TRBD1 matching 8 bases. This CDR3 has 15 residues. CDR1 and CDR2 from the germline V gene are ENHRY and SYGVKD. Trimming took 4 bases from V and 3 from J; bases not matched to a gene: 5. DNA of the CDR3: TGTGCCATCAGTGGGCAGGGGGCTAACAATCAGCCCCAGCATTTT. This codes for CAISGQGANNQPQHF.

This chain connects TRBV7-2 to TRBJ2-2; 9 bases fit TRBD1. Germline CDR1 is SGHTA and CDR2 is FQGNSA. The trim removed 4 bases at V and 5 bases at J, leaving 11 bases unmatched. The CDR3 length is 17 residues. The CDR3 here is CASSSEGQGFLTGELFF. As DNA, the CDR3 is TGTGCCAGCAGCTCCGAGGGACAGGGTTTTTTGACCGGGGAGCTGTTTTTT.

The chain joins TRBV11-2 to TRBJ1-3; no firm D call. CDR3 length: 14 residues. The ends were cut back, 2 bases at V and 0 bases at J, with 5 bases in the middle. Germline V gene sequence: CDR1 SGHAT, CDR2 FQNNGV. CDR3 DNA: TGTGCCAGCAGCTTAAGCATCTCTGGAAACACCATATATTTT. Protein: CASSLSISGNTIYF. The whole variable domain, filled in from reference TRBV11-2 and TRBJ1-3, reads EAGVAQSPRYKIIEKRQSVAFWCNPISGHATLYWYQQILGQGPKLLIQFQNNGVVDDSQLPKDRFSAERLKGVDSTLKIQPAKLEDSAVYLCASSLSISGNTIYFGEGSWLTVV.

The rearrangement joins TRBV12-1 to TRBJ2-2; the table gives TRBD1 as D, unverified against the DNA. TRBV12-1 is noted as a pseudogene. The CDR3 length is 15 residues. CDR3 DNA: TGTGCCAGCAGGCGGACACCCATGAACACCGGGGAGCTGTTTTTT. It yields the protein CASRRTPMNTGELFF.

The chain joins TRBV25-1 to TRBJ2-1; 8 nucleotides line up with TRBD1. The V gene end was trimmed by 6 bases and the J gene end by 3 bases; junction bases not matched to a gene: 7. The CDR3 runs 15 residues. In germline, CDR1 is MGHDK, CDR2 SYGVNS. The CDR3 reads CASSPDRALYNEQFF. The CDR3 nucleotides read TGTGCCAGCAGCCCGGACAGGGCCCTCTACAATGAGCAGTTCTTC.

The chain links TRBV2 to TRBJ1-5; maybe TRBD1 (6 bases). This CDR3 comprises 15 residues. Germline V lookup: CDR1 SNHLY, CDR2 FYNNEI. The V gene lost 3 bases and the J gene lost 6 bases, with 15 bases spanning the gap. CDR3 sequence: CASSDGQGGGQPQHF. DNA of the CDR3: TGTGCCAGCAGTGATGGGCAGGGAGGGGGTCAGCCCCAGCATTTT.

This chain links TRBV6-5 with TRBJ2-2; TRBD2 matches 7 bases. The length of the CDR3 is 16 residues. Germline V gene data show CDR1 as MNHEY and CDR2 as SVGAGI. V lost 4 bases to trimming and J lost 8 bases; unmatched junction nucleotides: 13. The chain's CDR3 is CASSSWDYPKEGELFF. CDR3 nucleotides: TGTGCCAGCAGTTCTTGGGACTACCCAAAGGAGGGGGAGCTGTTTTTT.

V is TRBV11-2 and J is TRBJ2-3; 7 bases match TRBD1. The CDR3 is 15 residues long. The germline V gene encodes CDR1 SGHAT and CDR2 FQNNGV. J was trimmed by 0 bases and V by 4 bases; bases with no gene match: 4. This CDR3 reads CASSYRDRSTDTQYF. CDR3 DNA: TGTGCCAGCAGCTACCGGGACAGAAGCACAGATACGCAGTATTTT.

The rearrangement links TRBV14 to TRBJ1-1; unclear D gene. Trimming pared 0 bases from V and 10 bases from J, leaving 6 bases between. Germline V lookup: CDR1 SGHDN, CDR2 FVKESK. This CDR3 is 11 amino acids long. This CDR3 is CASSQEQVAFF. DNA for the CDR3: TGTGCCAGCAGCCAAGAACAAGTAGCTTTCTTT.

The V gene is TRBV19, the J gene TRBJ2-2; 15 nucleotides align to TRBD2. The CDR3 covers 18 residues. From germline, CDR1 is LNHDA and CDR2 SQIVND (reference sequence). The V gene end was trimmed by 6 bases and the J gene end by 7 bases; junction bases not matched to a gene: 12. The CDR3 region is CASRMGTSGGLGFGELFF. The CDR3 region has the DNA TGTGCCAGTAGAATGGGGACTAGCGGGGGGTTGGGGTTCGGGGAGCTGTTTTTT.

The V and J genes are TRBV2 and TRBJ2-7; TRBD1 agrees at 7 bases. The ends lost 6 bases at V and 4 bases at J; junction bases unmatched: 0. Germline lookup yields CDR1 SNHLY and CDR2 FYNNEI. CDR3 size: 11 residues. This CDR3 reads CASRTGYEQYF. The CDR3, as DNA: TGTGCCAGCAGGACAGGGTACGAGCAGTACTTC.

This rearrangement joins TRBV5-4 to TRBJ2-3; D is ambiguous. V lost 0 bases to trimming and J lost 0 bases, with 8 bases between them. Germline-derived CDR1 and CDR2 are SGHNT and YYREEE (reference sequence). This CDR3 is built from 15 residues. In DNA form, the CDR3 reads TGTGCCAGCAGCTTGGTGCCAGGTAGCACAGATACGCAGTATTTT. Translation: CASSLVPGSTDTQYF.